A selection of T cell receptor beta chains follows, all from one sample in a study of cytomegalovirus exposure and HLA in healthy donors. Measured with immunoSEQ multiplex PCR; TCRdb has only the in-frame clones, and not every one. The sample lists more than 95,000 clones, approximately 88% occurring once. Input material: PBMCs. The source of these receptors is a woman aged 18-29 years in good health and CMV-seronegative. Both conserved end residues are part of each CDR3. D genes are given only for firm matches. For some rows the clone size is stated as once, few or many, or as a class when expanded; others skip it.

j_call | v_call | d_call | clone_size | cdr3_aa | cdr3_nt
TRBJ2-7 | TRBV19 | TRBD2 | NA | CASSPAGGEGYEQYF | TGTGCCAGTAGTCCCGCCGGGGGGGAGGGCTACGAGCAGTACTTC
TRBJ2-1 | TRBV29-1 | TRBD2 | NA | CSVPRLAGHEQFF | TGCAGCGTTCCGAGACTAGCGGGACATGAGCAGTTCTTC
TRBJ2-2 | TRBV28 | TRBD2 | NA | CAGGRGLAGAGELFF | TGTGCCGGGGGGCGCGGGCTAGCGGGCGCCGGGGAGCTGTTTTTT
TRBJ1-5 | TRBV4-1 | NA | NA | CASSQYLGQKYSNQPQHF | TGCGCCAGCAGCCAATACCTAGGACAGAAATATAGCAATCAGCCCCAGCATTTT
TRBJ1-3 | TRBV10-3 | NA | NA | CAIRGLGNTIYF | TGTGCCATCCGTGGACTTGGAAACACCATATATTTT
TRBJ1-2 | TRBV7-3 | TRBD1 | NA | CASSSPGQGVDGYTF | TGTGCCAGCAGTTCTCCGGGACAGGGAGTGGATGGCTACACCTTC
TRBJ1-2 | TRBV25-1 | NA | NA | CASSETGQKGGYTF | TGTGCCAGCAGTGAAACAGGGCAGAAGGGGGGCTACACCTTC
TRBJ2-1 | TRBV14 | TRBD2 | NA | CASSLGLAGGQFF | TGTGCCAGCAGCCTGGGACTAGCGGGAGGGCAGTTCTTC
TRBJ2-5 | TRBV6-5 | TRBD2 | NA | CASTRVAGGPGTQYF | TGTGCCAGTACAAGAGTAGCGGGAGGGCCCGGGACCCAGTACTTC
TRBJ2-5 | TRBV6-1 | NA | NA | CASMVGNGGETQYF | TGTGCCAGCATGGTTGGGAACGGAGGGGAGACCCAGTACTTC
TRBJ2-6 | TRBV19 | NA | NA | CASISTSPGATPSGANVLTF | TGTGCCAGTATATCTACGTCCCCAGGGGCCACACCGTCCGGGGCCAACGTCCTGACTTTC
TRBJ1-4 | TRBV7-9 | NA | NA | CASSLILVGVVEKLFF | TGTGCCAGCAGCTTAATTTTGGTAGGGGTTGTTGAAAAACTGTTTTTT
TRBJ2-7 | TRBV2 | TRBD2 | NA | CASSQTSGSSYEQYF | TGTGCCAGCAGCCAGACTAGCGGAAGCTCCTACGAGCAGTACTTC
TRBJ1-1 | TRBV4-2 | NA | NA | CASSHGWRNTEAFF | TGTGCCAGCAGCCATGGGTGGAGGAACACTGAAGCTTTCTTT
TRBJ2-1 | TRBV28 | TRBD1 | NA | CASSTGQGGDEQFF | TGTGCCAGCAGCACGGGACAGGGAGGAGATGAGCAGTTCTTC
TRBJ2-2 | TRBV19 | TRBD1 | NA | CASSPSQGAVTGELFF | TGTGCCAGTAGTCCCTCGCAGGGGGCGGTCACCGGGGAGCTGTTTTTT
TRBJ1-5 | TRBV7-9 | NA | NA | CASTPLPGEPQHF | TGTGCCAGCACCCCTCTGCCGGGAGAGCCCCAGCATTTT
TRBJ2-1 | TRBV4-1 | TRBD2 | NA | CASSQGLAGVNEQFF | TGCGCCAGCAGCCAAGGACTAGCGGGAGTTAATGAGCAGTTCTTC
TRBJ2-6 | TRBV19 | TRBD1 | NA | CASTALDRGAGANVLTF | TGTGCCAGTACCGCCCTGGACAGGGGAGCTGGGGCCAACGTCCTGACTTTC
TRBJ2-5 | TRBV5-5 | TRBD2 | NA | CASSLALAETQYF | TGTGCCAGCAGCTTGGCACTAGCGGAGACCCAGTACTTC
TRBJ2-7 | TRBV7-8 | NA | NA | CASSLTLSQQASPYEQYF | TGTGCCAGCAGCTTAACTTTATCACAGCAAGCCTCCCCCTACGAGCAGTACTTC
TRBJ1-2 | TRBV9 | TRBD1 | NA | CASTGGGNYGYTF | TGTGCCAGCACAGGGGGCGGAAACTATGGCTACACCTTC
TRBJ2-5 | TRBV5-1 | TRBD2 | NA | CASSLAGGRETQYF | TGCGCCAGCAGCTTGGCGGGAGGACGGGAGACCCAGTACTTC
TRBJ2-1 | TRBV9 | NA | once | CASSVEGRDDFNEQFF | TGTGCCAGCAGCGTAGAAGGGCGGGACGACTTTAATGAGCAGTTCTTC
TRBJ1-2 | TRBV7-9 | NA | NA | CASSSKLQGKHGYTF | TGTGCCAGCAGCTCGAAACTACAGGGAAAACATGGCTACACCTTC
TRBJ1-1 | TRBV19 | TRBD1 | NA | CASSIRTGGTEAFF | TGTGCCAGTAGTATCCGGACAGGGGGCACTGAAGCTTTCTTT
TRBJ2-2 | TRBV5-1 | TRBD2 | NA | CASSANPLARAGELFF | TGCGCCAGCAGCGCGAACCCACTAGCGAGGGCCGGGGAGCTGTTTTTT
TRBJ2-5 | TRBV5-1 | TRBD2 | few | CASSLARGSGLETQYF | TGCGCCAGCAGCTTGGCACGCGGGAGTGGCCTCGAGACCCAGTACTTC
TRBJ2-3 | TRBV30 | TRBD1 | NA | CAWSSLSRGRIDTQYF | TGTGCCTGGAGCTCTCTCAGCAGGGGGCGCATAGATACGCAGTATTTT
TRBJ2-7 | TRBV7-6 | TRBD2 | once | CASSSGTSGNEQYF | TGTGCCAGCAGCTCCGGGACTAGCGGGAACGAGCAGTACTTC
TRBJ2-5 | TRBV5-4 | TRBD1 | NA | CASSRPTGNQETQYF | TGTGCCAGCAGCAGACCGACAGGGAACCAAGAGACCCAGTACTTC
TRBJ2-1 | TRBV18 | NA | NA | CASSGQTYNEQFF | TGTGCCAGCTCGGGACAAACATACAATGAGCAGTTCTTC
TRBJ2-2 | TRBV2 | NA | NA | CASKRGPGELFF | TGTGCCAGCAAAAGGGGCCCCGGGGAGCTGTTTTTT
TRBJ2-7 | TRBV29-1 | TRBD2 | NA | CSVGVAGGRNRDF | TGCAGCGTTGGGGTAGCGGGAGGGCGAAACAGGGACTTC
TRBJ1-1 | TRBV13 | NA | NA | CASSLSGGFNGEAFF | TGTGCCAGCAGCTTATCGGGGGGGTTTAATGGTGAAGCTTTCTTT
TRBJ1-2 | TRBV25-1 | TRBD1 | once | CASGESGGFGYGYTF | TGTGCCAGCGGGGAGTCAGGGGGTTTCGGCTATGGCTACACCTTC
TRBJ2-2 | TRBV9 | NA | NA | CASSVLGTPPGELFF | TGTGCCAGCAGCGTACTTGGGACTCCACCCGGGGAGCTGTTTTTT
TRBJ2-7 | TRBV27 | TRBD1 | NA | CASSEQGFDEQYF | TGTGCCAGCAGCGAACAGGGGTTCGACGAGCAGTACTTC
TRBJ2-5 | TRBV14 | TRBD1 | once | CASSSKQGGQETQYF | TGTGCCAGCAGCTCTAAACAGGGGGGACAAGAGACCCAGTACTTC
TRBJ1-5 | TRBV27 | NA | NA | CASRLRGSNQPQHF | TGTGCCAGCAGACTACGAGGTAGCAATCAGCCCCAGCATTTT
TRBJ2-5 | TRBV7-7 | TRBD2 | NA | CASSSVAGGPETQYF | TGTGCTAGCAGCTCCGTAGCGGGAGGGCCAGAGACCCAGTACTTC
TRBJ2-3 | TRBV15 | TRBD1 | NA | CATSRDRGLGTDTQYF | TGTGCCACCAGCAGAGACAGGGGGCTGGGCACAGATACGCAGTATTTT